The 17 T cell receptor beta chains listed next were all sequenced from one sample in a study of CD8 T cells in ankylosing spondylitis listed by TCRdb under 2017. The receptor library was made with 5' RACE. This sample was sequenced with an Illumina HiSeq 2500. TCRdb reprocessing: public reads trimmed at Q25 with fastp, clones called with MiXCR, in-frame beta chains kept. Every entry covers one CDR3 protein and lists the most common genes and DNA from its rows. This sample comprises some 330,000 distinct CDR3 sequences, around 8% of them detected only once. 13% to 15% of the sample rests with the top ten. On the study overall, not on this receptor specifically: A TCR beta motif made up of about eight highly homologous amino acid variants appeared to be characteristic of blood from ankylosing spondylitis patients.

No antigen has been assigned to these receptors. Material: blood, either unsorted or a sorted T cell fraction (not recorded which). These TCRs come from a male donor with ankylosing spondylitis.

In its sample, this clonotype was seen a few times. In DNA, the CDR3 is TGTGCCAGCAGTTCCTCCTTGGATAGCAATCAGCCCCAGCATTTT. Translating it yields CASSSSLDSNQPQHF. The V and J genes are TRBV27 and TRBJ1-5; D uncertain. V gave up 4 bases and J gave up 0 bases, with 10 bases separating them. CDR1 MNHEY and CDR2 SMNVEV come from the germline V gene (reference sequence). This CDR3 has 15 residues.

This clonotype was recorded a few times. This chain uses TRBV5-1 with TRBJ2-7, with 8 bases lining up with TRBD1. This CDR3 comprises 15 residues. With V trimmed by 3 bases and J by 2 bases, 7 bases remained unmatched. CDR1 is SGHRS and CDR2 is YFSETQ in the germline V gene. CDR3 protein: CASSSGQGVTYEQYF. CDR3 DNA sequence: TGCGCCAGCAGCTCAGGACAGGGAGTAACCTACGAGCAGTACTTC.

This clonotype was seen more than once but under ten times. CDR3 nucleotides: TGCGCCAGCAGCCAAGATAAAGCGGGGGGATGGGATACGCAGTATTTT. It specifies CASSQDKAGGWDTQYF. J is TRBJ2-3 and V is TRBV4-1; 9 bases fit TRBD2. The CDR3 consists of 16 residues. V lost 0 bases and J lost 6; bases outside the gene matches: 7. The germline V gene has CDR1 MGHRA and CDR2 YSYEKL.

This clonotype was recorded a few times. J is TRBJ2-7 and V is TRBV20-1, with 11 bases fitting TRBD2. The V gene end was trimmed by 6 bases and the J gene end by 2 bases; junction bases not matched to a gene: 12. CDR1 is DFQATT and CDR2 is SNEGSKA in the germline V gene (reference sequence). The CDR3 has 16 amino acids. The CDR3 loop is CSANSGGLAETYEQYF. CDR3 coding DNA: TGCAGTGCAAACTCTGGGGGACTAGCGGAAACCTACGAGCAGTACTTC.

This clonotype was seen at least ten times. The chain uses TRBV2 and TRBJ2-1; D not resolved. CDR3 length: 16 residues. Germline-derived CDR1 and CDR2 are SNHLY and FYNNEI. V was pared by 3 bases and J by 5 bases, with 17 bases between. DNA for the CDR3: TGTGCCAGCAGTGACCCTTTTTTTTCCACAAACAATGAGCAGTTCTTC. Its translation: CASSDPFFSTNNEQFF.

The rearrangement uses TRBV4-3 and TRBJ2-7; TRBD2 matches 10 bases. Losses at the gene ends were 0 bases for V and 7 bases for J; bases not matched to a gene: 3. The CDR3 consists of 14 residues. The germline CDR1 and CDR2 sequences are LGHNA and YSLEER. The CDR3 protein is CASSQDSGGLEQYF. CDR3 coding DNA: TGCGCCAGCAGCCAAGATAGCGGGGGGTTAGAGCAGTACTTC.

The table lists this clonotype with many counts. This sequence joins TRBV6-1 and TRBJ2-1; D uncertain. This CDR3 is 14 amino acids long. V was cut by 7 bases and J by 0 bases, with 10 bases left in between. Germline-derived CDR1 and CDR2 are MNHNS and SASEGT. CDR3 DNA sequence: TGTGCCAGCACTGCCCAATACTCCTACAATGAGCAGTTCTTC. Translation: CASTAQYSYNEQFF.

The genes are TRBV20-1 and TRBJ2-1; perhaps TRBD2 as D (6 bases). Germline CDR1 and CDR2: DFQATT and SNEGSKA (reference sequence). This CDR3 is built from 15 residues. Trimming took 0 bases from V and 1 from J, leaving 10 bases between them. The CDR3 coding sequence is TGCAGTGCTAGAGACATTAGCGGATCCTACAATGAGCAGTTCTTC. Translating it yields CSARDISGSYNEQFF.

The rearrangement joins TRBV20-1 to TRBJ2-5; 7 bases are shared with TRBD1. Germline V CDR1 and CDR2: DFQATT, SNEGSKA (reference sequence). The CDR3 has 14 residues. V lost 6 bases to trimming and J lost 1 base; unmatched junction nucleotides: 8. Written as DNA, the CDR3 is TGCAGTGCCGACCCGGGGACAGCCCAAGAGACCCAGTACTTC. It translates to CSADPGTAQETQYF.

The chain is built from TRBV29-1 and TRBJ1-2; 8 bases fit TRBD1. The V and J ends lost 6 bases and 4 bases, in that order; junction bases with no gene match: 13. Germline V gene data show CDR1 as SQVTM and CDR2 as ANQGSEA. This CDR3 has 15 residues. The CDR3 nucleotides are TGCAGCGTCGATACAGGACAGGGAGGACTCTATGGCTACACCTTC. Its translation is CSVDTGQGGLYGYTF.

This clonotype occurred a few times. The chain employs TRBV29-1 and TRBJ2-3; TRBD2 aligns across 7 bases. Germline lookup yields CDR1 SQVTM and CDR2 ANQGSEA. V gave up 1 base and J gave up 2 bases; unmatched junction bases: 9. The CDR3 extends over 16 amino acids. The CDR3 DNA follows: TGCAGCGTTGAAGTGGCTCGGGAGGCCTTCACAGATACGCAGTATTTT. Translated, it gives CSVEVAREAFTDTQYF.

The sample holds many counts of this clonotype. The chain uses TRBV7-2 and TRBJ2-7; possibly TRBD2 for D (5 bases). V shed 5 bases and J shed 3 bases, with 11 bases lying between them. This CDR3 comprises 13 residues. The germline gives CDR1 SGHTA, CDR2 FQGNSA. CDR3 DNA: TGTGCCAGCAGCCATCACCGGGACTACGAGCAGTACTTC. Protein: CASSHHRDYEQYF.

This clonotype was observed many times. This chain uses TRBV12-3 or TRBV12-4 with TRBJ1-1, with 9 bases that match TRBD1. With V trimmed by 2 bases and J by 5 bases, 12 bases remained unmatched. The CDR3 totals 17 residues. The CDR3 sequence: CASSLWYTGGALTEAFF. The CDR3, as DNA: TGTGCCAGCAGTTTATGGTATACAGGGGGCGCTTTGACTGAAGCTTTCTTT.

This clonotype was counted at least ten times. The chain has TRBV20-1 and TRBJ2-7; 9 bases are a match to TRBD1. The germline CDR1 and CDR2 sequences are DFQATT and SNEGSKA (reference sequence). The V gene end was trimmed by 1 base and the J gene end by 0 bases; junction bases not matched to a gene: 4. The CDR3 covers 15 residues. The CDR3 DNA reads TGCAGTGCTAGAGCCTCGACAGGGGGCTCCTACGAGCAGTACTTC. Its protein is CSARASTGGSYEQYF.

The chain uses TRBV5-1 and TRBJ2-1; tentatively, D is TRBD1 or TRBD2 (5 bases each). There are 15 residues in the CDR3. Germline loops: CDR1 SGHRS, CDR2 YFSETQ. V dropped 3 bases and J dropped 4 bases, with 14 bases sitting between them. This chain's CDR3 is CASSSRVGEYNEQFF. DNA of the CDR3: TGCGCCAGCAGCTCCAGGGTGGGGGAATACAATGAGCAGTTCTTC.

This clonotype has a handful of counts. The rearrangement links TRBV5-1 to TRBJ2-3; 8 bases agree with TRBD1. V was clipped by 4 bases and J by 1 base; unmatched bases: 8. Germline values: CDR1 SGHRS, CDR2 YFSETQ. The CDR3 covers 16 residues. The CDR3 DNA follows: TGCGCCAGCAGCCCTTCGACAGGGGCGGGCACAGATACGCAGTATTTT. Its translation is CASSPSTGAGTDTQYF.

This clonotype showed up just a few times. In DNA form, the CDR3 reads TGTGCCAGCAGTTTACCCGGAGTGAACACCGGGGAGCTGTTTTTT. Amino acid sequence: CASSLPGVNTGELFF. This sequence joins TRBV28 and TRBJ2-2, with D hard to call. Germline-derived CDR1 and CDR2 are MDHEN and SYDVKM. V gave up 2 bases and J gave up 1 base, with 8 bases separating them. CDR3 length: 15 residues.